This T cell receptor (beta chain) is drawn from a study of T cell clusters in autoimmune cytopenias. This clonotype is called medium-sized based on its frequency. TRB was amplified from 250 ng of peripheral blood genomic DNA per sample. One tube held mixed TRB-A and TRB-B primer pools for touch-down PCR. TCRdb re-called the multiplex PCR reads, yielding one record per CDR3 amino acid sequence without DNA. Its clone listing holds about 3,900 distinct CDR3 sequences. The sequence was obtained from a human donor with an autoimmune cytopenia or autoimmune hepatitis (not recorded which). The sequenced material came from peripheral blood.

Here the CDR3 reads CASAGTATNEKLFF. The chain uses TRBV19 and TRBJ1-4; absent DNA, TCRdb's TRBD1 call cannot be checked. This CDR3 contains 14 residues. The germline gives CDR1 LNHDA, CDR2 SQIVND (reference sequence).